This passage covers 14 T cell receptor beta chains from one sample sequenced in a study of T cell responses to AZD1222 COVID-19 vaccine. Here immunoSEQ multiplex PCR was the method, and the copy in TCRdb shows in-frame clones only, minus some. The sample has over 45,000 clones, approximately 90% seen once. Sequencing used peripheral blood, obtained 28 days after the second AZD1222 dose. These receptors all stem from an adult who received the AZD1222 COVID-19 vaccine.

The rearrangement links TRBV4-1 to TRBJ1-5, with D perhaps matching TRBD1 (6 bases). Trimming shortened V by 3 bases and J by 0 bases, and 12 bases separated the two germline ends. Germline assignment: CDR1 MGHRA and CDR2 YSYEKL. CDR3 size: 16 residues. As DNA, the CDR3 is TGCGCCAGCAGCCATGCCAGGGGAACTAGCAATCAGCCCCAGCATTTT. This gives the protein CASSHARGTSNQPQHF.

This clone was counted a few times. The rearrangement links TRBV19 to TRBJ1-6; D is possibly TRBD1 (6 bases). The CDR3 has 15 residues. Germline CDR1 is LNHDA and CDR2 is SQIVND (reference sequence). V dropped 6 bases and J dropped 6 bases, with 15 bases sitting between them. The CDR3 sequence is CASRVTGTLNSPLHF. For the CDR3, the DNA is TGTGCCAGTAGAGTAACCGGGACACTTAATTCACCCCTCCACTTT.

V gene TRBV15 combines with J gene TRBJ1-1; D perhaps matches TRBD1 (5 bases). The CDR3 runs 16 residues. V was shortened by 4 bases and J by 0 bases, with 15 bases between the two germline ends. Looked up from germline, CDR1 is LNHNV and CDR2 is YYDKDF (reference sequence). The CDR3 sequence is CATSTRGGPLNTEAFF. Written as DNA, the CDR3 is TGTGCCACCAGCACGCGGGGGGGACCCTTGAACACTGAAGCTTTCTTT.

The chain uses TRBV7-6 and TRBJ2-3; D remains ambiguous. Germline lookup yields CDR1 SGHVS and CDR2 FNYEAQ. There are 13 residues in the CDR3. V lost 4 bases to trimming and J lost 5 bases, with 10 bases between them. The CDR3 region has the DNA TGTGCCAGCAGCTCTCTCGTATTAGATACGCAGTATTTT. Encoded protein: CASSSLVLDTQYF.

The CDR3 protein is CASASQQNTEAFF. CDR3 in DNA: TGTGCCAGCGCCTCCCAGCAGAACACTGAAGCTTTCTTT. This chain uses TRBV7-9 with TRBJ1-1, with no clear D. The germline gives CDR1 SEHNR, CDR2 FQNEAQ (reference sequence). The germline V and J ends were trimmed by 8 bases and 1 base, with 11 bases remaining between them. CDR3 length equals 13 residues.

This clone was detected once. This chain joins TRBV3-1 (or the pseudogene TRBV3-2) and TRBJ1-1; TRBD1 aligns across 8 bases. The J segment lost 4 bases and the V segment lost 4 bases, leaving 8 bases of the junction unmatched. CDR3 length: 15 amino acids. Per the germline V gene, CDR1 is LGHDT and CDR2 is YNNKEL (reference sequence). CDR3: CASSPWTGPTTEAFF. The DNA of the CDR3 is TGTGCCAGCAGCCCGTGGACAGGGCCGACCACTGAAGCTTTCTTT.

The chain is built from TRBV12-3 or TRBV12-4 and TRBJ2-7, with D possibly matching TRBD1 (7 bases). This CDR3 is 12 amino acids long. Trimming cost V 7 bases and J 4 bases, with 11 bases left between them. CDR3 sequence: CASTPGGYEQYF. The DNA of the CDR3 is TGTGCCAGCACCCCAGGGGGGTACGAGCAGTACTTC.

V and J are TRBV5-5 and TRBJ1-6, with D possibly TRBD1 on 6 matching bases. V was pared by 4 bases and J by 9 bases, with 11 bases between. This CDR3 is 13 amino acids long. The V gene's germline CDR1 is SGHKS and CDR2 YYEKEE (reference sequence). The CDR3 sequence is CASSNQQGSPLHF. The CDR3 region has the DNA TGTGCCAGCAGCAACCAACAGGGTTCACCCCTCCACTTT.

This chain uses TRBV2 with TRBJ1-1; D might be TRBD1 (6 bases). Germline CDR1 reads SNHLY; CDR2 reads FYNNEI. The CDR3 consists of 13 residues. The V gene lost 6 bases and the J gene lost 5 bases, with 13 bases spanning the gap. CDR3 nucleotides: TGTGCCAGCAGCCCCGGGGGCTGGACTGAAGCTTTCTTT. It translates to CASSPGGWTEAFF. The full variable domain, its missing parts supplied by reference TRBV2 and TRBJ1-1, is EPEVTQTPSHQVTQMGQEVILRCVPISNHLYFYWYRQILGQKVEFLVSFYNNEISEKSEIFDDQFSVERPDGSNFTLKIRSTKLEDSAMYFCASSPGGWTEAFFGQGTRLTVV.

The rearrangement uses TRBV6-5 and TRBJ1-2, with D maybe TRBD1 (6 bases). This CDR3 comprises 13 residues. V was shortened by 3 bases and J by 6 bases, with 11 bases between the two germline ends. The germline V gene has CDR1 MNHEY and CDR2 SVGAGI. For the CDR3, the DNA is TGTGCCAGCAGTTATTTATCAGGGGATGGCTACACCTTC. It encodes CASSYLSGDGYTF.

In DNA form, the CDR3 reads TGCGCCAGCAGCCCCGGCGGGGGCTATGGCTACACCTTC. Protein: CASSPGGGYGYTF. The rearrangement uses TRBV5-1 and TRBJ1-2, with D possibly TRBD1 on 5 matching bases. The CDR3 extends over 13 amino acids. V shed 4 bases and J shed 4 bases, with 11 bases lying between them. Germline CDR1 SGHRS, CDR2 YFSETQ.

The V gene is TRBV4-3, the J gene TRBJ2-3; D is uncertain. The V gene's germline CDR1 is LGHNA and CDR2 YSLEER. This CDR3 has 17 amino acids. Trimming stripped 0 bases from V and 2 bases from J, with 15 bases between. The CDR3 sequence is CASSQDWADTYTDTQYF. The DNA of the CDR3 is TGCGCCAGCAGCCAAGACTGGGCGGATACGTACACAGATACGCAGTATTTT.

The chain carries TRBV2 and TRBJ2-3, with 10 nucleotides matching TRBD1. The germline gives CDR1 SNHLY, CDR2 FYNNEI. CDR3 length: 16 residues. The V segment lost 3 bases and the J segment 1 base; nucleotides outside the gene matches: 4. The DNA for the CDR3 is TGTGCCAGCAGTGATCTGGGGACAGGGGGCACAGATACGCAGTATTTT. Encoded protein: CASSDLGTGGTDTQYF.

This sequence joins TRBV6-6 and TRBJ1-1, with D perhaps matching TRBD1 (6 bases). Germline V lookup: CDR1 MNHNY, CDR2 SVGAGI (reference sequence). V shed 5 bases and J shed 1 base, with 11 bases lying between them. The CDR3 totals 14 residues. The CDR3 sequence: CASSPGHPNTEAFF. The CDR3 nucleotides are TGTGCCAGCAGTCCGGGACACCCGAACACTGAAGCTTTCTTT.